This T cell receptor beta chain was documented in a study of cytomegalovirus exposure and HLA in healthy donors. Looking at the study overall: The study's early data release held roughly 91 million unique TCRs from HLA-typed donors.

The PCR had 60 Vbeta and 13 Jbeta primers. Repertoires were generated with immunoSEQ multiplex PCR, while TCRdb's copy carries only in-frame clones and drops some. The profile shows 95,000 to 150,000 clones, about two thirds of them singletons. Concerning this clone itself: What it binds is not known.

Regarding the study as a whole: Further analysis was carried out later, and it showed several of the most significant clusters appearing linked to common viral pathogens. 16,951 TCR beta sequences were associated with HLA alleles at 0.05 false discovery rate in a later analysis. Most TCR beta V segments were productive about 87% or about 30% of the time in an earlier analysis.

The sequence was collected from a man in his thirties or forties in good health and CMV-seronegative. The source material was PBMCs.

The CDR3 nucleotides are TGTGCCTGGAGTGATATCGAGCGGGGGGCTGGGGATACGCAGTATTTT. Translated: CAWSDIERGAGDTQYF. The V call is TRBV30, the J call TRBJ2-3, with 9 bases lining up with TRBD2. The CDR3 is 16 amino acids. Germline V gene data show CDR1 as GTSNPN and CDR2 as SVGIG (reference sequence). The J segment lost 6 bases and the V segment lost 1 base, leaving 11 bases of the junction unmatched.